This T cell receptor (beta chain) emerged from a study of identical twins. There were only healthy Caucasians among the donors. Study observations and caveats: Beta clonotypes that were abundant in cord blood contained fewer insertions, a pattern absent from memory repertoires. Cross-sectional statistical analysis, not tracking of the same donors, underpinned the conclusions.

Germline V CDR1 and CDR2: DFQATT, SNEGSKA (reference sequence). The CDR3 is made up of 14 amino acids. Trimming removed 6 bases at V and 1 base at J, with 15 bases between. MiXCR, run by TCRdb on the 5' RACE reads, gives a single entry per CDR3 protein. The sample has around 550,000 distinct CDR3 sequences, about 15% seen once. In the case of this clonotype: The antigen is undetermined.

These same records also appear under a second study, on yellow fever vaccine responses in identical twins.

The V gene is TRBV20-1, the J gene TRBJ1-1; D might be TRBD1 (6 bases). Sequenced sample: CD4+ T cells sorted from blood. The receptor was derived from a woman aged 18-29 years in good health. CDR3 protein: CSARKDSGNTEAFF. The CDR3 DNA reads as TGCAGTGCGCGGAAGGACAGCGGGAACACTGAAGCTTTCTTT.